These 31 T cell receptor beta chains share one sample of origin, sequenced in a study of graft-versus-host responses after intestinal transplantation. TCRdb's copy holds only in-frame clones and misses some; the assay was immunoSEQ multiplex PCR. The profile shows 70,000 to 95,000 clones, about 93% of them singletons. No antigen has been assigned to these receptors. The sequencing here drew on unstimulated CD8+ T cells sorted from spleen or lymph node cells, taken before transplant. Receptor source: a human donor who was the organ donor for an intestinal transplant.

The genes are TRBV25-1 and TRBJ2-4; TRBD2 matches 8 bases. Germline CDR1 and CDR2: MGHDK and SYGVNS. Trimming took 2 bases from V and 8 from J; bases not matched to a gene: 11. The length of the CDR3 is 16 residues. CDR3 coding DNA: TGTGCCAGCAGTGAAGCCCCCGGCGGGGGGATGGACATTCAGTACTTC. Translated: CASSEAPGGGMDIQYF.

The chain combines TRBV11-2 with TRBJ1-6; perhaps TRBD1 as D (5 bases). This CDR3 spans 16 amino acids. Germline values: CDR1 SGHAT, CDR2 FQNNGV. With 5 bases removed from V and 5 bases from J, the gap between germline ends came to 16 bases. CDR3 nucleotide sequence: TGTGCCAGCAGCCCCTGGGCCAGGGTAAATAATTCACCCCTCCACTTT. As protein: CASSPWARVNNSPLHF.

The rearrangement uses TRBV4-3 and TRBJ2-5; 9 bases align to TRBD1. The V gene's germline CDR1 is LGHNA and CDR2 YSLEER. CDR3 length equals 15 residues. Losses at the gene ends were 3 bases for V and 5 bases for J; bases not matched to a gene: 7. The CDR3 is CASSQETGGAETQYF. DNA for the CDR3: TGCGCCAGCAGCCAGGAAACAGGGGGCGCGGAGACCCAGTACTTC.

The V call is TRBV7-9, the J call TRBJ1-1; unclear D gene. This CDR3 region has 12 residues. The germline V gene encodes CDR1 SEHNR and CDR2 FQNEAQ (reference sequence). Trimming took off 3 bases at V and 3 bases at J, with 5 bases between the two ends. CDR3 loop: CASSFGDTEAFF. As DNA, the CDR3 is TGTGCCAGCAGCTTTGGAGACACTGAAGCTTTCTTT.

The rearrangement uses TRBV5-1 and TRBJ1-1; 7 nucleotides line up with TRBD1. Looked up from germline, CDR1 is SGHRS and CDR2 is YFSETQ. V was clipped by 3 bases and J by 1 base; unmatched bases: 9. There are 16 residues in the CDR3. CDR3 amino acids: CASSSARGTANTEAFF. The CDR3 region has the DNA TGCGCCAGCAGCTCAGCGCGAGGGACAGCGAACACTGAAGCTTTCTTT. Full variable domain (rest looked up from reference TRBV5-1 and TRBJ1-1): KAGVTQTPRYLIKTRGQQVTLSCSPISGHRSVSWYQQTPGQGLQFLFEYFSETQRNKGNFPGRFSGRQFSNSRSEMNVSTLELGDSALYLCASSSARGTANTEAFFGQGTRLTVV.

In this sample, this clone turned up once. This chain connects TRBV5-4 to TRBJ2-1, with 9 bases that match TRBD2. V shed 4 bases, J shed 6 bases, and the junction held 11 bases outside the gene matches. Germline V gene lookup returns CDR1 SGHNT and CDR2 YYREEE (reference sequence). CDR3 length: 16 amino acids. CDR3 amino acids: CASSPPGGGRGNEQFF. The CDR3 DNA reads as TGTGCCAGCAGCCCTCCGGGGGGCGGGAGGGGCAATGAGCAGTTCTTC.

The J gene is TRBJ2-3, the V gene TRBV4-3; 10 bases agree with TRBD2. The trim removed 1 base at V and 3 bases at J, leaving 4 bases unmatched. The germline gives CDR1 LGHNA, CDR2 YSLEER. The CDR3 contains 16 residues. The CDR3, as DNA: TGCGCCAGCAGCCAAGGGGGACTAGCGTATACAGATACGCAGTATTTT. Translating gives CASSQGGLAYTDTQYF.

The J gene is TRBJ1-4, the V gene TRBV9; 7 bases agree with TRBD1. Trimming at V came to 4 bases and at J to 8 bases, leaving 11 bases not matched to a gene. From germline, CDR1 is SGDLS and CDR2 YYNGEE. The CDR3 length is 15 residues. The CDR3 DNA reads TGTGCCAGCAGCACCGACAGGGAGAGAGGAGAAAAACTGTTTTTT. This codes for CASSTDRERGEKLFF.

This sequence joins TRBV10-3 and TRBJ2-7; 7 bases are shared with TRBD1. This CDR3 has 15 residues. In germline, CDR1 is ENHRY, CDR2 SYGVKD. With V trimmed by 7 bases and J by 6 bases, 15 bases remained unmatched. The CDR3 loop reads CAITPRRDRISEQYF. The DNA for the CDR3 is TGTGCCATCACCCCCCGCCGGGACAGAATTAGCGAGCAGTACTTC.

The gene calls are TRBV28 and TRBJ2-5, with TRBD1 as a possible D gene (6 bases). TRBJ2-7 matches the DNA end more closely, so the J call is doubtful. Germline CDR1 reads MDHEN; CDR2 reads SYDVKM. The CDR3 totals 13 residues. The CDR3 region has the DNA TGTGCCAGCAGTTTTACAGGGAGTAACGAGCAGTACTTC. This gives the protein CASSFTGSNEQYF.

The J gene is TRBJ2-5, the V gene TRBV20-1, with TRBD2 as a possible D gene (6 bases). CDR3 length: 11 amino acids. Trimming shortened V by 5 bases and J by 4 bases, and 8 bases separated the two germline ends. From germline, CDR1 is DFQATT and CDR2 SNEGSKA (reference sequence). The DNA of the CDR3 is TGCAGTGCTCCAGCGGGAGAGACCCAGTACTTC. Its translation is CSAPAGETQYF.

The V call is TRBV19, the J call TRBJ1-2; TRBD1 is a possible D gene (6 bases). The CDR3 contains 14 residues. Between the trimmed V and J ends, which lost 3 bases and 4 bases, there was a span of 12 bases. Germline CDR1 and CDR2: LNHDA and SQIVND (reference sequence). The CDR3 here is CASSIEQGSYGYTF. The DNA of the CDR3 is TGTGCCAGTAGTATTGAACAGGGCTCCTATGGCTACACCTTC.

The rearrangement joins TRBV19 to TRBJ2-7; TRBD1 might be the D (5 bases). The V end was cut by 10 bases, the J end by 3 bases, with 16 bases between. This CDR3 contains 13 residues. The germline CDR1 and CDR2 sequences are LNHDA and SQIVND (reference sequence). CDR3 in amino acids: CATRAGPYYEQYF. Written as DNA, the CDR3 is TGTGCCACCCGGGCAGGGCCTTACTACGAGCAGTACTTC.

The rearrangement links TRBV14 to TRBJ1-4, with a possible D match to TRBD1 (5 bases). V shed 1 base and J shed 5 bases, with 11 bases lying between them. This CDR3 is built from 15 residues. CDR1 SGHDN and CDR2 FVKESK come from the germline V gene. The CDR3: CASSQVRGPNEKLFF. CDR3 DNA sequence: TGTGCCAGCAGCCAAGTGCGGGGCCCCAATGAAAAACTGTTTTTT.

The CDR3: CASTYRGENDIQYF. CDR3 DNA sequence: TGTGCCAGCACTTACAGGGGAGAGAACGACATTCAGTACTTC. The chain recombines TRBV28 with TRBJ2-4; 7 positions agree with TRBD1. The V segment lost 7 bases and the J segment 8 bases; nucleotides outside the gene matches: 11. Germline assignment: CDR1 MDHEN and CDR2 SYDVKM. The CDR3 runs to 14 residues. Looking up the rest from reference TRBV28 and TRBJ2-4 gives the full variable domain: DVKVTQSSRYLVKRTGEKVFLECVQDMDHENMFWYRQDPGLGLRLIYFSYDVKMKEKGDIPEGYSVSREKKERFSLILESASTNQTSMYLCASTYRGENDIQYFGAGTRLSVL.

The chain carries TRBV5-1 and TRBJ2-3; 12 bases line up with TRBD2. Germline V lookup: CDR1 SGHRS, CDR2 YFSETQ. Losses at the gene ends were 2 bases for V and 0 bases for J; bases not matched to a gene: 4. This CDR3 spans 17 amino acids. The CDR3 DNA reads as TGCGCCAGCAGCTTCAGGACTAGCGGGACTAGCACAGATACGCAGTATTTT. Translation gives CASSFRTSGTSTDTQYF.

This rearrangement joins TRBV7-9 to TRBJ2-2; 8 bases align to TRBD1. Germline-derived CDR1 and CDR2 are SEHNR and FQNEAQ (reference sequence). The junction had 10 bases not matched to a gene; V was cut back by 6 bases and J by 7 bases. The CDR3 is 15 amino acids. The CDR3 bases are TGTGCCAGCAGGCAGGACAGGGCAGGCGGCGGGGAGCTGTTTTTT. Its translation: CASRQDRAGGGELFF.

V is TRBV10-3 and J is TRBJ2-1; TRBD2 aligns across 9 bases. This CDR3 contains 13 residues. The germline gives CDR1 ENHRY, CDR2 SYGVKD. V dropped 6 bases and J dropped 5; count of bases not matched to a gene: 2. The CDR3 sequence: CAIRASGDNEQFF. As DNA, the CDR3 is TGTGCCATCAGGGCTAGCGGGGACAATGAGCAGTTCTTC.

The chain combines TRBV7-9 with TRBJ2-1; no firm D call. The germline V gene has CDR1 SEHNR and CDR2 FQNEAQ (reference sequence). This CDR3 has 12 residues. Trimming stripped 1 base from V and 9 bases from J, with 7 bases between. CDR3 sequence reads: CASSLGVSEQFF. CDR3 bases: TGTGCCAGCAGCTTAGGTGTGAGTGAGCAGTTCTTC.

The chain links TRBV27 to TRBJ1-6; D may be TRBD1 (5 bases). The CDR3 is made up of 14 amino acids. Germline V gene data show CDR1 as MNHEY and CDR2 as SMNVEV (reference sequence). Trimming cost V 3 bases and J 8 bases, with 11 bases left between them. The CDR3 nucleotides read TGTGCCAGCAGTTTGGGAGGGGCCCATTCACCCCTCCACTTT. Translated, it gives CASSLGGAHSPLHF.

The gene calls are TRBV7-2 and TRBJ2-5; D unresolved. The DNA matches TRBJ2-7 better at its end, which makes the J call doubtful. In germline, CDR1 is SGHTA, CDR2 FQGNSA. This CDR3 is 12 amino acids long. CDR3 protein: CASSPDLYEQYF. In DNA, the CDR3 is TGTGCCAGCAGCCCCGACTTGTACGAGCAGTACTTC.

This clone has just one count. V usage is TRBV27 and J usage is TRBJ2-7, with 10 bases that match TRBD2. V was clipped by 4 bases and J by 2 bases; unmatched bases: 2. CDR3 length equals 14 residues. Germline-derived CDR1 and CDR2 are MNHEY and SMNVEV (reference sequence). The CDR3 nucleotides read TGTGCCAGCAGTTCCGGGACTAGCGCCTACGAGCAGTACTTC. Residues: CASSSGTSAYEQYF.

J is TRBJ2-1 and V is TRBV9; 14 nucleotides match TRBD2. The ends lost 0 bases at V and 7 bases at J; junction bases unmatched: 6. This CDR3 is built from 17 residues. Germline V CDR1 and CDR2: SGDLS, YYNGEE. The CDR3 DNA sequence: TGTGCCAGCAGCGTAGGGGGACTAGCGGGAGTGGGAAATGAGCAGTTCTTC. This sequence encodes CASSVGGLAGVGNEQFF.

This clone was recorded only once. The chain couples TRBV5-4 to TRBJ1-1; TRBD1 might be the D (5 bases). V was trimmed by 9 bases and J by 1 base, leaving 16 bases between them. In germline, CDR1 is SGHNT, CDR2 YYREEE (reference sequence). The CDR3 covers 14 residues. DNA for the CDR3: TGTGCCACCCAAGGGGCACTGAGGAACACTGAAGCTTTCTTT. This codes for CATQGALRNTEAFF.

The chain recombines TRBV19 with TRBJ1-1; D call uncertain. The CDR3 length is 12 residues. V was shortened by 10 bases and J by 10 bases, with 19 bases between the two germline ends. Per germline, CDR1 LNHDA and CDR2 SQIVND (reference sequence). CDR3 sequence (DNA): TGTGCCACAAGCAACGGAGGACTGGGAGCTTTCTTT. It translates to CATSNGGLGAFF.

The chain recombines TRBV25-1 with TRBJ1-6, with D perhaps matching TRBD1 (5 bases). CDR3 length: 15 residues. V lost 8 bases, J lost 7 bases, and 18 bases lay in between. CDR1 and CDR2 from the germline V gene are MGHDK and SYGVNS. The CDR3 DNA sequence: TGTGCCAGCTCCCGAGGCGGGACTTGGAATTCACCCCTCCACTTT. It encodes CASSRGGTWNSPLHF.

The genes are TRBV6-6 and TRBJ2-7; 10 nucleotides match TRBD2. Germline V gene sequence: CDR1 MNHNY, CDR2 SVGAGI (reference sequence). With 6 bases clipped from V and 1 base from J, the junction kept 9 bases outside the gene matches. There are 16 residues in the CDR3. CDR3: CASRGRAGGGSYEQYF. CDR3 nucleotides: TGTGCCAGCAGGGGCCGAGCGGGAGGGGGGTCCTACGAGCAGTACTTC.

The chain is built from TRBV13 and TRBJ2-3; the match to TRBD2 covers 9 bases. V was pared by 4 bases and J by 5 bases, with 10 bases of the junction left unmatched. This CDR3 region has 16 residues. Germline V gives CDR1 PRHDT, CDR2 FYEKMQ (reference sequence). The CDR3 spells CASSSRLAVSVDTQYF. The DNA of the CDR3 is TGTGCCAGCAGCTCAAGACTAGCGGTCTCCGTAGATACGCAGTATTTT.

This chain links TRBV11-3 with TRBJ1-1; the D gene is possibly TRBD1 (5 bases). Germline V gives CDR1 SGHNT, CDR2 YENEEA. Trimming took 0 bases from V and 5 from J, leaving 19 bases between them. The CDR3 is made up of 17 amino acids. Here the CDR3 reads CASSLEVGGGGETEAFF. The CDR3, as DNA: TGTGCCAGCAGCTTAGAGGTGGGCGGCGGGGGGGAAACTGAAGCTTTCTTT. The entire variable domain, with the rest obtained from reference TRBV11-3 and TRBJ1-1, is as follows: EAGVVQSPRYKIIEKKQPVAFWCNPISGHNTLYWYLQNLGQGPELLIRYENEEAVDDSQLPKDRFSAERLKGVDSTLKIQPAELGDSAVYLCASSLEVGGGGETEAFFGQGTRLTVV.

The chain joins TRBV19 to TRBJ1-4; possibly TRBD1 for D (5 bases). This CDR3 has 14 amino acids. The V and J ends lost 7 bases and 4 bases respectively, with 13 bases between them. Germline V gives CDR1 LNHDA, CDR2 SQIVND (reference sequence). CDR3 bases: TGTGCCAGTAAACCCTATCAGGGTAATGAAAAACTGTTTTTT. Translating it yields CASKPYQGNEKLFF.

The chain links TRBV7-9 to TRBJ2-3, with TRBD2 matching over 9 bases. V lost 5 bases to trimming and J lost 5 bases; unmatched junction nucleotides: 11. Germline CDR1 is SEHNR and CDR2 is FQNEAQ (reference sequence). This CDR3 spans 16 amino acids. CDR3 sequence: CASSAVSGRMGDTQYF. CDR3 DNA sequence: TGTGCCAGCAGCGCCGTCAGCGGGAGGATGGGAGATACGCAGTATTTT.